Below, one T cell receptor (beta chain) is given with its context. Its cognate antigen has yet to be identified. Per-base quality was not reported, and no clone a single base away is much larger than it. Unmatched junction bases come to 7, with V trimmed by 2 bases and J by 7 bases. The CDR3 starts with the cysteine, ends with the phenylalanine, and has 16 residues. The read is trimmed to its CDR3 DNA, 48 bases read in frame from base 1. From the germline V gene, CDR1 is SGHDN and CDR2 is FVKESK. The sample is drawn from a study of blood T cell repertoires in COVID-19 (dated by TCRdb to about 2020). Study-level background: Samples from collaborators originated in the United States, Italy and Spain and spanned both the acute and convalescent phases of COVID-19. Subjects who had been exposed to COVID-19, were actively infected with it, or had recovered from it provided the deeply sampled blood TCRbeta repertoires that made up the dataset. The material from the prospective study consisted of cDNA or gDNA derived from T cells, B-cell-depleted T cells, or PBMCs. The samples were drawn from two sources: the first 160 participants of the ongoing ImmuneRACE study, and 1,200 or so subjects contributed by 6 global collaborators. A freely available public database, intended as a resource for researchers studying the immune response to SARS-CoV-2, is where the repertoires were released. HLA class I and class II types, where available, came from metadata supplied by the sample provider rather than from assay-based typing. A de-identified subject ID, COVID-19 status, age in years and sex were almost always included in the sample metadata. Broader findings and caveats from the paper: The amount of clinical and demographic metadata varied by source and participant and was provided uncurated.

The immunoSEQ Assay, a bias-controlled multiplex PCR, was used to amplify TCRbeta CDR3 regions from genomic DNA. In the authors' own workflow: Within the assay, amplification of reference gene primers was used to estimate how many nucleated cells each sample contained. To quantify the absolute abundance of each unique TCRbeta CDR3 rearrangement, sequence reads were collapsed and filtered. Productive Simpson clonality was computed per sample as the square root of Simpson's diversity index over productive rearrangements. This immuneACCESS table, as held by TCRdb, lists in-frame sequences with V and J called but not all clones. Of the missing ones, under half trace to an unresolved V gene in checked studies; the others have no known cause. V and J calls and clone size are given by that table; D and trimming were obtained from the DNA. This sample lists around 39,000 clones; less than 85% were detected once. About an eighth of the sample lies in the top ten.

Each collaborating institution followed its own protocols to collect whole blood in K2EDTA tubes. For TCRbeta analysis, collaborator samples were shipped as frozen whole blood, as isolated PBMCs, or as DNA extracted from either sample type. The TCR was taken from a woman in her 70s with acute or convalescent COVID-19. The V and J genes are TRBV14 and TRBJ2-3; 12 bases in between match TRBD2. The sample comprised peripheral blood. The CDR3 region reads CASSQYGTSGRNTQYF. The nucleotide sequence is given as TGTGCCAGCAGCCAATACGGGACTAGCGGGCGAAATACGCAGTATTTT. Here the CDR3 is joined to the reference TRBV14 and TRBJ2-3 genes, and the full variable domain is: EAGVTQFPSHSVIEKGQTVTLRCDPISGHDNLYWYRRVMGKEIKFLLHFVKESKQDESGMPNNRFLAERTGGTYSTLKVQPAELEDSGVYFCASSQYGTSGRNTQYFGPGTRLTVL.